This TCR beta chain was identified in a study of shared T cell receptors in the human thymus. Germline CDR1 MNHEY, CDR2 SVGAGI. The CDR3 spans 15 residues. The V and J ends lost 6 bases and 6 bases respectively, with 17 bases between them. Sequencing used immunoSEQ multiplex PCR; TCRdb keeps in-frame clones, though not all of them. Among hundreds of thousands of clones, roughly 74% were seen once, and the ten largest hold about 0.012%. The data also belong to a second study, concerning human thymus T cells.

The TCR originated in a boy younger than two with a congenital heart defect. The J gene is TRBJ2-2, the V gene TRBV6-5; TRBD1 might be the D (6 bases). Sample: thymocytes. The CDR3 DNA sequence: TGTGCCAGCAGAACCACCAGGGACATCCCCGGGGAGCTGTTTTTT. Translating it yields CASRTTRDIPGELFF.